This is a list of T cell receptor beta chains from one sample in a study of T cell changes during pregnancy in multiple sclerosis. Libraries were prepared by immunoSEQ multiplex PCR; TCRdb keeps only in-frame clonotypes and omits some of them. In the table there are about 31,000 clones, 80% to 90% of which are singletons. The input for sequencing was CD4+ T cells from peripheral blood mononuclear cells, taken in the first trimester of pregnancy. The source of these receptors is a female donor in good health, enrolled as a control in a pregnancy study. Each CDR3 is given without its conserved first and last residue. Only part of the rows carry a size: once, few, many, or a class if the clone is expanded.

V gene	J gene	clone size	CDR3 protein
TRBV18	TRBJ1-1	NA	ASSPNGGRNTEAF
TRBV4-3	TRBJ2-3	once	ASSQGQWGGDADTQY
TRBV30	TRBJ2-3	NA	AWRGNRDTQY
TRBV9	TRBJ1-1	once	ASGQQNTEAF
TRBV4-1	TRBJ2-3	NA	ASSQLRGRGVDTQY
TRBV2	TRBJ2-3	NA	ASSEARRGVTDTQY
TRBV7-3	TRBJ1-4	NA	ASSPGGATNEKLF
TRBV29-1	TRBJ2-7	NA	SVRSTGDYEQY
TRBV10-3	TRBJ1-2	few	ATKKGQNYGYT
TRBV7-2	TRBJ2-3	NA	ASSLAVSGGTQY
TRBV11-2	TRBJ1-2	NA	ASSSTGGGGNYGYT
TRBV7-9	TRBJ1-5	medium-sized	ASSLGGTDLNQPQH
TRBV9	TRBJ2-1	NA	ASSVVSRGGYNEQF